Presented here are 18 T cell receptor beta chains from one specimen sequenced in a study of blood T cell repertoires in COVID-19. Measured with immunoSEQ multiplex PCR; TCRdb has only the in-frame clones, and not every one. The table includes about 280,000 clones, around 93% detected once. Sequencing was performed on PBMCs or T cells enriched from blood (not recorded which). These receptors originate from a man aged 40-49 years who had been exposed to COVID-19.

The chain uses TRBV19 and TRBJ2-1; TRBD2 agrees at 16 bases. The CDR3 is 16 residues long. Looked up from germline, CDR1 is LNHDA and CDR2 is SQIVND (reference sequence). Germline trimming cut 10 bases from V and 10 bases from J; bases unmatched to any gene: 13. The CDR3 spells CATTAPGLAGGREQFF. Here the CDR3 DNA reads TGTGCCACCACTGCCCCGGGACTAGCGGGAGGGCGGGAGCAGTTCTTC.

This clone was counted a few times. The V call is TRBV30, the J call TRBJ1-1; TRBD1 matches at 11 bases. This CDR3 region has 18 residues. The V and J ends lost 0 bases and 3 bases, in that order; junction bases with no gene match: 12. The germline V gene has CDR1 GTSNPN and CDR2 SVGIG (reference sequence). The CDR3 region has the DNA TGTGCCTGGAGTGTACGGGGGACAGGGGGTACGTGGGACACTGAAGCTTTCTTT. It encodes CAWSVRGTGGTWDTEAFF.

Turning to this clone: Different DNA sequences within this sample yield the same CDR3. J is TRBJ1-5 and V is TRBV5-1; D gene ambiguous. The V end lost 0 bases, the J end lost 0 bases, and 7 bases lay between the germline ends. This CDR3 spans 15 amino acids. The germline V gene encodes CDR1 SGHRS and CDR2 YFSETQ. Written as DNA, the CDR3 is TGCGCCAGCAGCTTGGTAGGAGATAGCAATCAGCCCCAGCATTTT. Protein sequence: CASSLVGDSNQPQHF. The full variable domain, rest sourced from reference TRBV5-1 and TRBJ1-5, is KAGVTQTPRYLIKTRGQQVTLSCSPISGHRSVSWYQQTPGQGLQFLFEYFSETQRNKGNFPGRFSGRQFSNSRSEMNVSTLELGDSALYLCASSLVGDSNQPQHFGDGTRLSIL.

This clone was detected once. The chain has TRBV15 and TRBJ2-3; 12 bases align to TRBD2. Germline CDR1 reads LNHNV; CDR2 reads YYDKDF (reference sequence). The junction had 8 bases not matched to a gene; V was cut back by 2 bases and J by 5 bases. The CDR3 has 17 residues. The CDR3 sequence: CATSRTILAGGEDTQYF. The DNA for the CDR3 is TGTGCCACCAGCAGAACCATACTAGCGGGAGGTGAAGATACGCAGTATTTT.

This clone was detected only a few times. The chain carries TRBV5-1 and TRBJ2-7, with D maybe TRBD1 (5 bases). The CDR3 consists of 13 residues. V was cut by 4 bases and J by 2 bases, with 10 bases left in between. Germline V gene data show CDR1 as SGHRS and CDR2 as YFSETQ. CDR3 amino acids: CASSPTGTYEQYF. For the CDR3, the DNA is TGCGCCAGCAGCCCAACAGGAACCTACGAGCAGTACTTC.

This clone was observed once. J is TRBJ2-1 and V is TRBV18; TRBD2 is a possible D gene (6 bases). V lost 3 bases and J lost 3, with 9 bases in between. There are 14 residues in the CDR3. Germline assignment: CDR1 KGHSH and CDR2 LQKENI. CDR3 sequence reads: CASSPTEGYNEQFF. The CDR3 DNA follows: TGTGCCAGCTCACCGACGGAGGGCTACAATGAGCAGTTCTTC.

The J gene is TRBJ2-7, the V gene TRBV4-1; 10 bases align to TRBD2. Trimming took 1 base from V and 0 from J; bases not matched to a gene: 6. Germline lookup yields CDR1 MGHRA and CDR2 YSYEKL. The CDR3 spans 17 residues. CDR3 sequence: CASSQVQASGSSYEQYF. CDR3 nucleotide sequence: TGCGCCAGCAGCCAAGTGCAGGCTAGCGGGAGCTCCTACGAGCAGTACTTC.

This clone was recorded many times. The J gene is TRBJ1-5, the V gene TRBV2; 9 bases map to TRBD1. The CDR3 spans 14 residues. The germline gives CDR1 SNHLY, CDR2 FYNNEI. V shed 4 bases, J shed 6 bases, and the junction held 4 bases outside the gene matches. DNA for the CDR3: TGTGCCAGCAGTGGACAGGGGGACGGTCAGCCCCAGCATTTT. The encoded protein is CASSGQGDGQPQHF.

The gene calls are TRBV7-9 and TRBJ2-7; a possible D gene is TRBD2 (6 bases). Germline CDR1 reads SEHNR; CDR2 reads FQNEAQ (reference sequence). Trimming removed 0 bases from V and 2 bases from J, with 8 bases in between. The CDR3 spans 14 residues. CDR3 DNA sequence: TGTGCCAGCAGCTTAGCTGGAGGGGCCTACGAGCAGTACTTC. Residues: CASSLAGGAYEQYF.

This clone is a singleton in its sample. V and J are TRBV28 and TRBJ2-1; the match to TRBD1 covers 7 bases. Germline V lookup: CDR1 MDHEN, CDR2 SYDVKM. V lost 7 bases to trimming and J lost 1 base; unmatched junction nucleotides: 4. The CDR3 is 14 residues long. DNA for the CDR3: TGTGCCAGCACAGGGGGATTGTCCTACAATGAGCAGTTCTTC. This gives the protein CASTGGLSYNEQFF.

The chain uses TRBV10-1 and TRBJ2-4, with D maybe TRBD2 (6 bases). The CDR3 consists of 14 residues. The V end was cut by 6 bases, the J end by 0 bases, with 9 bases between. The V gene's germline CDR1 is WNHNN and CDR2 SYGVQD (reference sequence). The CDR3 sequence is CASRLASAKNIQYF. For the CDR3, the DNA is TGCGCCAGCAGGCTAGCGTCAGCCAAAAACATTCAGTACTTC.

The CDR3 sequence is CASSQTSNQPQHF. In DNA form, the CDR3 reads TGTGCCAGCAGCCAAACTAGTAATCAGCCCCAGCATTTT. The gene calls are TRBV3-1 (or the pseudogene TRBV3-2) and TRBJ1-5, with D uncertain. The CDR3 extends over 13 amino acids. Germline-derived CDR1 and CDR2 are LGHDT and YNNKEL (reference sequence). Trimming took 2 bases from V and 4 from J, leaving 6 bases between them.

CDR3 protein: CASSLPWTGANTEAFF. CDR3 nucleotides: TGTGCCAGCAGCTTACCATGGACAGGTGCGAACACTGAAGCTTTCTTT. This chain connects TRBV11-3 to TRBJ1-1, with TRBD1 matching 7 bases. Germline loops: CDR1 SGHNT, CDR2 YENEEA. V trimming: 2 bases; J trimming: 1 base; junction bases outside the gene matches: 7. CDR3 length: 16 residues.

The chain has TRBV11-2 and TRBJ1-4; 9 bases align to TRBD1. Germline lookup yields CDR1 SGHAT and CDR2 FQNNGV. V lost 5 bases and J lost 8; bases outside the gene matches: 12. This CDR3 spans 16 amino acids. CDR3 DNA sequence: TGTGCCAGCAGCCTGATCCCGGGACAGGGAATCGAAAAACTGTTTTTT. This sequence encodes CASSLIPGQGIEKLFF.

CDR3: CASSPKQGYEQYF. DNA for the CDR3: TGTGCCAGCAGCCCCAAACAGGGGTACGAGCAGTACTTC. The chain links TRBV9 to TRBJ2-7, with 7 bases aligning to TRBD1. The CDR3 is 13 amino acids. The trim removed 4 bases at V and 4 bases at J, leaving 5 bases unmatched. The germline gives CDR1 SGDLS, CDR2 YYNGEE. Combining the CDR3 with reference TRBV9 and TRBJ2-7 gives the whole variable domain DSGVTQTPKHLITATGQRVTLRCSPRSGDLSVYWYQQSLDQGLQFLIQYYNGEERAKGNILERFSAQQFPDLHSELNLSSLELGDSALYFCASSPKQGYEQYFGPGTRLTVT.

CDR3 loop: CASSPDNLTEAFF. CDR3 coding DNA: TGCGCCAGCAGCCCTGATAACCTAACTGAAGCTTTCTTT. The chain is built from TRBV5-1 and TRBJ1-1; D is undetermined. V was cut by 4 bases and J by 5 bases, with 12 bases left in between. The CDR3 has 13 amino acids. Germline-derived CDR1 and CDR2 are SGHRS and YFSETQ.

This chain connects TRBV30 to TRBJ1-4; no reliable D call. Trimming shortened V by 2 bases and J by 6 bases, and 7 bases separated the two germline ends. CDR1 and CDR2 (germline): GTSNPN, SVGIG (reference sequence). CDR3 length equals 12 residues. The CDR3 sequence is CAWSRRDEKLFF. The CDR3 DNA is TGTGCCTGGAGTAGGCGGGATGAAAAACTGTTTTTT.

Comment on this clone: An end of the junction does not agree with germline; a read error may underlie this. This rearrangement joins TRBV4-2 to TRBJ2-1; 8 nucleotides match TRBD1. Germline CDR1 and CDR2: LGHNA and YNFKEQ. The CDR3 is 17 residues long. The CDR3 bases are TGTGCCAGCAGCGAAGAGGTAGGCCAGGGGGCTTTCAATGAGCAGTTCTTC. It codes for CASSEEVGQGAFNEQFF.